These 30 T cell receptor beta chains share one sample of origin, sequenced in a study of blood T cell repertoires in COVID-19. Profiling relied on immunoSEQ multiplex PCR, and the TCRdb table lists in-frame clones only, not all of them. This sample has tens of thousands of clones, with approximately 91% found just once. The sequenced sample was peripheral blood. The receptor set was obtained from a man between 60 and 75 years old with COVID-19, enrolled during active disease.

This chain uses TRBV5-1 with TRBJ2-2, with D perhaps TRBD1 (6 bases). V was clipped by 3 bases and J by 5 bases, with 11 bases between them. The CDR3 totals 14 residues. Germline CDR1 reads SGHRS; CDR2 reads YFSETQ. CDR3 amino acids: CASSSDRSTGELFF. As DNA, the CDR3 is TGCGCCAGCAGCTCTGACAGGTCAACCGGGGAGCTGTTTTTT.

A few counts support this clone. V is TRBV6-6 and J is TRBJ1-5; D ambiguous. CDR1 is MNHNY, CDR2 SVGAGI, per germline (reference sequence). Trimming removed 2 bases at V and 3 bases at J, with 8 bases between. This CDR3 has 14 amino acids. The CDR3 DNA is TGTGCCAGCAGTTACGTGGAGGTCAATCAGCCCCAGCATTTT. Translation gives CASSYVEVNQPQHF.

J is TRBJ2-4 and V is TRBV28; 9 bases match TRBD1. Germline V gives CDR1 MDHEN, CDR2 SYDVKM. J lost 7 bases, V lost 6 bases, and 10 bases had no gene match. This CDR3 has 15 residues. The CDR3 loop reads CASSPQGQGFNIQYF. The CDR3 region has the DNA TGTGCCAGCAGCCCCCAGGGACAGGGCTTTAACATTCAGTACTTC.

The chain links TRBV5-1 to TRBJ2-3, with unresolved D. Looked up from germline, CDR1 is SGHRS and CDR2 is YFSETQ. The ends were cut back, 6 bases at V and 2 bases at J, with 13 bases in the middle. CDR3 size: 14 residues. The CDR3 reads CASNELTHTDTQYF. In nucleotides, the CDR3 is TGCGCCAGCAACGAGCTCACCCACACAGATACGCAGTATTTT. Full variable domain (rest looked up from reference TRBV5-1 and TRBJ2-3): KAGVTQTPRYLIKTRGQQVTLSCSPISGHRSVSWYQQTPGQGLQFLFEYFSETQRNKGNFPGRFSGRQFSNSRSEMNVSTLELGDSALYLCASNELTHTDTQYFGPGTRLTVL.

The rearrangement uses TRBV3-1 (or the pseudogene TRBV3-2) and TRBJ1-4, with D unresolved. The V and J ends lost 4 bases and 4 bases respectively, with 13 bases between them. This CDR3 is 15 amino acids long. The germline gives CDR1 LGHDT, CDR2 YNNKEL (reference sequence). The CDR3 nucleotides are TGTGCCAGCAGCCCTCCCACCGGGGATAATGAAAAACTGTTTTTT. Amino acids: CASSPPTGDNEKLFF.

The gene calls are TRBV7-2 and TRBJ1-2; D not resolved. V lost 0 bases to trimming and J lost 0 bases, with 5 bases between them. From germline, CDR1 is SGHTA and CDR2 FQGNSA. The CDR3 extends over 14 amino acids. CDR3 nucleotide sequence: TGTGCCAGCAGCTTAGCGCAGGCTAACTATGGCTACACCTTC. Protein sequence: CASSLAQANYGYTF.

To note about this clone: Other DNA sequences within the sample encode an identical CDR3. The chain joins TRBV5-4 to TRBJ2-3; the match to TRBD1 covers 7 bases. Germline values: CDR1 SGHNT, CDR2 YYREEE (reference sequence). Unmatched junction bases numbered 6, after V lost 0 bases and J lost 2 bases. This CDR3 has 16 residues. Here the CDR3 reads CASSLVAGGNTDTQYF. The CDR3 nucleotides read TGTGCCAGCAGCTTGGTGGCAGGGGGAAACACAGATACGCAGTATTTT.

The V and J genes are TRBV10-1 and TRBJ2-2; 12 bases are a match to TRBD1. Germline lookup yields CDR1 WNHNN and CDR2 SYGVQD (reference sequence). V trimming: 7 bases; J trimming: 7 bases; junction bases outside the gene matches: 19. This CDR3 is built from 19 residues. The CDR3 here is CASIPFRLRDRGLNGELFF. In DNA form, the CDR3 reads TGCGCCAGCATCCCGTTCAGACTCCGGGACAGGGGGCTCAACGGGGAGCTGTTTTTT.

J is TRBJ2-3 and V is TRBV24-1, with TRBD2 identical over 13 bases. Germline V gives CDR1 KGHDR, CDR2 SFDVKD. CDR3 length equals 16 residues. J lost 4 bases, V lost 5 bases, and 5 bases had no gene match. CDR3 protein: CATSVGTSGMADTQYF. CDR3 bases: TGTGCCACCAGTGTTGGGACTAGCGGGATGGCAGATACGCAGTATTTT.

The gene calls are TRBV5-4 and TRBJ1-2, with a possible D match to TRBD1 (5 bases). V dropped 3 bases and J dropped 4 bases, with 10 bases sitting between them. The CDR3 is 13 residues long. Germline loops: CDR1 SGHNT, CDR2 YYREEE (reference sequence). CDR3 region: CASSYEDTYGYTF. In nucleotides, the CDR3 is TGTGCCAGCAGCTACGAGGACACCTATGGCTACACCTTC.

The J gene is TRBJ2-1, the V gene TRBV5-4; a weak D match, TRBD1 (5 bases). CDR1 SGHNT and CDR2 YYREEE come from the germline V gene (reference sequence). V lost 4 bases and J 4 bases, leaving 9 bases between the germline ends. The CDR3 is made up of 13 amino acids. In nucleotides, the CDR3 is TGTGCCAGCAGCCCGCAGGGTTACAATGAGCAGTTCTTC. Translated: CASSPQGYNEQFF.

The genes are TRBV7-2 and TRBJ2-3; 7 bases are shared with TRBD2. This CDR3 is 15 amino acids long. V shed 0 bases and J 0 bases; nucleotides not matched to a gene: 0. From germline, CDR1 is SGHTA and CDR2 FQGNSA. CDR3 sequence (DNA): TGTGCCAGCAGCTTAGCTAGCGGGAGCACAGATACGCAGTATTTT. Translated: CASSLASGSTDTQYF.

This rearrangement joins TRBV19 to TRBJ1-6, with TRBD1 matching over 8 bases. The CDR3 length is 13 residues. CDR1 is LNHDA, CDR2 SQIVND, per germline (reference sequence). V lost 6 bases, J lost 5 bases, and 0 bases stayed unmatched. The CDR3 here is CASRTGDNSPLHF. The CDR3, as DNA: TGTGCCAGTAGGACAGGGGATAATTCACCCCTCCACTTT.

Only a few counts were recorded for this clone. The chain has TRBV12-5 and TRBJ1-4; the match to TRBD1 covers 7 bases. Trimming cost V 2 bases and J 11 bases; bases outside gene matches: 14. The CDR3 spans 16 residues. Germline CDR1 is LGHNT and CDR2 is FRNRAP. CDR3 sequence reads: CASGLTKADRSQKLFF. CDR3 nucleotide sequence: TGTGCTAGTGGTTTGACCAAGGCGGACAGGAGCCAGAAACTGTTTTTT.

V usage is TRBV9 and J usage is TRBJ2-5; tentative D call: TRBD1 (7 bases). CDR1 and CDR2 (germline): SGDLS, YYNGEE. V was pared by 3 bases and J by 5 bases, with 20 bases between. The CDR3 totals 16 residues. CDR3 protein: CASSESGRGGGETQYF. The DNA for the CDR3 is TGTGCCAGCAGCGAATCCGGGAGAGGGGGCGGGGAGACCCAGTACTTC.

The rearrangement links TRBV25-1 to TRBJ1-1; D uncertain. CDR1 is MGHDK, CDR2 SYGVNS, per germline. V lost 6 bases to trimming and J lost 2 bases, with 7 bases between them. The CDR3 consists of 12 residues. CDR3 loop: CASRNSNTEAFF. CDR3 bases: TGTGCCAGCAGAAACAGTAACACTGAAGCTTTCTTT.

The chain recombines TRBV6-2 or TRBV6-3 with TRBJ2-2, with 8 bases matching TRBD1. The length of the CDR3 is 19 residues. V shed 2 bases and J 3 bases; nucleotides not matched to a gene: 14. Germline values: CDR1 MNHEY, CDR2 SVGEGT. DNA for the CDR3: TGTGCCAGCAGTTACGGGGCGGGCAGGGGGCATTCGGACACCGGGGAGCTGTTTTTT. It encodes CASSYGAGRGHSDTGELFF.

This clone has just a few counts. The rearrangement joins TRBV6-2 or TRBV6-3 to TRBJ2-1; TRBD2 aligns across 10 bases. The CDR3 loop spans 13 amino acids. The V gene end was trimmed by 4 bases and the J gene end by 7 bases; junction bases not matched to a gene: 1. Germline V gene lookup returns CDR1 MNHEY and CDR2 SVGEGT. As DNA, the CDR3 is TGTGCCAGCAGTTGGGGACTAGCGAATGAGCAGTTCTTC. Amino acids: CASSWGLANEQFF.

This clone occurred once. This chain joins TRBV2 and TRBJ2-2; 12 bases fit TRBD2. The CDR3 spans 16 residues. V shed 7 bases, J shed 3 bases, and the junction held 6 bases outside the gene matches. Germline loops: CDR1 SNHLY, CDR2 FYNNEI. The CDR3: CASNRLAGEHTGELFF. DNA for the CDR3: TGTGCCAGCAACCGACTAGCGGGAGAACACACCGGGGAGCTGTTTTTT.

This rearrangement joins TRBV6-5 to TRBJ2-1; 12 bases align to TRBD1. Losses at the gene ends were 6 bases for V and 4 bases for J; bases not matched to a gene: 4. Germline V gene sequence: CDR1 MNHEY, CDR2 SVGAGI. The CDR3 totals 15 residues. The CDR3 sequence is CASRGQGAGYNEQFF. The CDR3 region has the DNA TGTGCCAGCAGGGGACAGGGGGCGGGATACAATGAGCAGTTCTTC.

The CDR3 loop reads CASSDQRNSGANVLTF. The CDR3 DNA reads as TGTGCCAGCAGCGATCAGCGGAACTCTGGGGCCAACGTCCTGACTTTC. The rearrangement uses TRBV7-3 and TRBJ2-6, with a weak D call TRBD2 (5 bases). The CDR3 covers 16 residues. V was cut by 5 bases and J by 0 bases, with 11 bases left in between. Germline assignment: CDR1 SGHTA and CDR2 FQGTGA.

The rearrangement joins TRBV12-5 to TRBJ2-1; 12 bases match TRBD2. CDR3 size: 17 residues. J lost 6 bases, V lost 0 bases, and 6 bases had no gene match. In germline, CDR1 is LGHNT, CDR2 FRNRAP. The CDR3 DNA is TGTGCTAGTGGTTTGGTTAGGACTAGCGGGATTTTCAATGAGCAGTTCTTC. This gives the protein CASGLVRTSGIFNEQFF.

This chain connects TRBV30 to TRBJ1-1; no reliable D call. Per the germline V gene, CDR1 is GTSNPN and CDR2 is SVGIG (reference sequence). The CDR3 length is 12 residues. Trimming removed 5 bases at V and 1 base at J, with 8 bases between. This CDR3 is CAWQASNTEAFF. The CDR3 nucleotides are TGTGCCTGGCAGGCCTCGAACACTGAAGCTTTCTTT.

The V gene is TRBV11-2, the J gene TRBJ2-2; D is undetermined. The CDR3 loop spans 13 amino acids. CDR1 SGHAT and CDR2 FQNNGV come from the germline V gene. The V gene lost 4 bases and the J gene lost 3 bases, with 6 bases spanning the gap. CDR3 sequence (DNA): TGTGCCAGCAGCTCGCAGGACACCGGGGAGCTGTTTTTT. It codes for CASSSQDTGELFF.

The chain links TRBV5-6 to TRBJ1-3; D is unresolved. The V gene's germline CDR1 is SGHDT and CDR2 YYEEEE. CDR3 size: 14 residues. V lost 1 base, J lost 0 bases, and 5 bases lay in between. The CDR3 protein is CASSLIGSGNTIYF. In DNA form, the CDR3 reads TGTGCCAGCAGCTTGATCGGCTCTGGAAACACCATATATTTT.

The V call is TRBV10-3, the J call TRBJ2-5, with TRBD1 identical over 7 bases. The V and J ends lost 3 bases and 3 bases, in that order; junction bases with no gene match: 7. The germline V gene encodes CDR1 ENHRY and CDR2 SYGVKD. The CDR3 consists of 15 residues. CDR3 DNA sequence: TGTGCCATCAGTGATGAGACAGGGAAGGAAGAGACCCAGTACTTC. Its translation is CAISDETGKEETQYF.

The chain uses TRBV7-9 and TRBJ2-7, with TRBD2 identical over 13 bases. There are 18 residues in the CDR3. Germline loops: CDR1 SEHNR, CDR2 FQNEAQ (reference sequence). The ends lost 5 bases at V and 2 bases at J; junction bases unmatched: 12. In nucleotides, the CDR3 is TGTGCCAGCAGCCAAAAAGGTGGGACTAGCGGGAAACCCTACGAGCAGTACTTC. Amino acids: CASSQKGGTSGKPYEQYF.

This clone was observed once. The V and J genes are TRBV13 and TRBJ1-1; 8 bases are a match to TRBD1. This CDR3 contains 12 residues. V dropped 5 bases and J dropped 4; count of bases not matched to a gene: 0. In germline, CDR1 is PRHDT, CDR2 FYEKMQ (reference sequence). The CDR3 coding sequence is TGTGCCAGCAGCCAGGGGGCCACTGAAGCTTTCTTT. The encoded protein is CASSQGATEAFF.

The chain recombines TRBV6-5 with TRBJ1-1; maybe TRBD1 (5 bases). Germline V CDR1 and CDR2: MNHEY, SVGAGI. V lost 7 bases to trimming and J lost 0 bases, with 15 bases between them. This CDR3 is 15 amino acids long. The CDR3 bases are TGTGCCAGCACCCCGACGAGACAGCTGAACACTGAAGCTTTCTTT. Translating gives CASTPTRQLNTEAFF.

The V call is TRBV28, the J call TRBJ2-5; 7 bases are a match to TRBD2. The germline V gene encodes CDR1 MDHEN and CDR2 SYDVKM. CDR3 size: 16 residues. V trimming: 2 bases; J trimming: 4 bases; junction bases outside the gene matches: 10. The CDR3 spells CASSLGGGTTIETQYF. Here the CDR3 DNA reads TGTGCCAGCAGTTTAGGAGGAGGGACTACTATAGAGACCCAGTACTTC. The complete variable domain, with remaining parts taken from reference TRBV28 and TRBJ2-5, reads DVKVTQSSRYLVKRTGEKVFLECVQDMDHENMFWYRQDPGLGLRLIYFSYDVKMKEKGDIPEGYSVSREKKERFSLILESASTNQTSMYLCASSLGGGTTIETQYFGPGTRLLVL.